One T cell receptor beta chain is described in this entry. Its cognate antigen has yet to be identified. The record has no base qualities; no much larger clone is one base away. Amplification of TCR beta CDR3 regions was carried out from RNA transcripts. For the first round of RT-PCR on the TCR CDR3, the HTBI primer set was used together with the Qiagen OneStep RT-PCR kit. Libraries were constructed in a second round of multiplex PCR, after which size selection and purification were performed. The libraries were sequenced on an Illumina HiSeq2000 using paired-end 100 bp reads. The paper's processing steps were these. SOAPnuke was used to process the raw data, removing reads that contained adapters or uncalled bases, had a mean Phred below 15, or lacked an exact match to the constant primer or identifier. COPE v1.2.5 was used to merge high-quality paired reads, and clonotypes were defined as unique nucleotide sequences. Clonotypes were aligned to IMGT TRBV, TRBD and TRBJ reference segments using MiTCR v1.1. Only V-J combinations with frequency above 0.0001, covering roughly 99% of repertoires, were analysed. A TCS score was defined as the ratio of F50 (clonal expansion) to E x V (chaos), with BLOSUM62-based TCRdist applied between CDR3 peptides within each V-J. Welch's t-statistics and random forest reduced roughly 500 V-J features to fewer than 15, which were used in a naive Bayes classifier (R e1071). TCRdb reprocessing: public reads trimmed at Q25 with fastp, clones called with MiXCR, in-frame beta chains kept. Each entry merges the rows of one CDR3 protein and shows their most common DNA and genes. These V and J calls originate from TCRdb's pipeline instead of the authors' own analysis. The sample has approximately 250,000 distinct CDR3 sequences on record, about 24% of them singletons. The top ten clones comprise about a third of the sample.

The CDR3 holds 14 amino acids from the cysteine to the phenylalanine. Only CDR3 DNA is held: 42 bases, read in frame from base 1. V gives up 0 bases and J gives up 6 bases, and the segment between their germline ends measures 9 bases. CDR1 MNHEY and CDR2 SMNVEV are derived from the germline V gene (reference sequence). This sample is drawn from a study of T cells in Graves' hyperthyroidism and ophthalmopathy (dated by TCRdb to the late 2010s). Regarding the complete study: Peripheral blood samples were taken at initial diagnosis, before any treatment was given. To identify distinguishing TCR V-J signatures, a discovery cohort of 95 to 100 patients was used, comprising 40 to 45 with Graves' ophthalmopathy and 55 to 65 with stable Graves' hyperthyroidism. Following sampling, methimazole starting at 30 mg daily was given to hyperthyroidism patients, and high-dose intravenous methylprednisolone was given to ophthalmopathy patients. The 80 to 100 discovery patients were randomly divided into training and test sets at a 7:3 ratio. According to the paper, TCR Vbeta CDR3 sequencing was carried out on approximately 140 peripheral blood samples, which came from approximately 43 ophthalmopathy, under 80 hyperthyroidism and some 17 progressor patients. Prospective prediction of ophthalmopathy was tested in an independent validation cohort of fewer than 20 hyperthyroidism patients and around 16 patients who later progressed to ophthalmopathy. Thyroid tissue and blood T-cell repertoires from six Graves' hyperthyroidism patients were also compared in the study.

The paper's findings and limits, for the study overall: Sample size was not statistically predetermined, and investigators were not blinded to group allocation. Most expanded thyroid clonotypes (frequency above 0.001) were also detected in blood, suggesting blood repertoires may reflect thyroid immune responses. Ophthalmopathy was separated from stable hyperthyroidism by a 13 V-J signature model, with about 88% sensitivity and 81% to 82% specificity obtained in cross-validation and 80%/75% obtained in testing. In validation, progression to ophthalmopathy was predicted by the model with 70.59% sensitivity and roughly 76% specificity, a median of about 6.8 months before onset.

In the ophthalmopathy patients, disease was moderately to severely active, with a Clinical Activity Score of 3 or more, a NOSPECS grade of 4 or more, and a duration of less than 3 months. The study excluded patients with uncontrolled infections, other autoimmune diseases, pregnancy or lactation. Clinical symptoms, serum thyroxine and TRAb, thyroid ultrasound, and orbital computed tomography formed the basis for the diagnoses. PBMCs were separated from around 9.1 ml of fresh peripheral blood using Ficoll-Paque density gradient centrifugation. Total RNA was extracted using Trizol reagent, and RNA quality was assessed on an Agilent 2100 Bioanalyzer.

The sequence was collected from a woman between 35 and 50 years old with Graves' ophthalmopathy. The sequence links TRBV27 to TRBJ1-5; the D gene assignment is ambiguous. Sequencing input: blood. The CDR3 corresponds to CASSLSSEAQPQHF. The nucleotide sequence is TGTGCCAGCAGTTTATCGAGTGAAGCTCAGCCCCAGCATTTT.